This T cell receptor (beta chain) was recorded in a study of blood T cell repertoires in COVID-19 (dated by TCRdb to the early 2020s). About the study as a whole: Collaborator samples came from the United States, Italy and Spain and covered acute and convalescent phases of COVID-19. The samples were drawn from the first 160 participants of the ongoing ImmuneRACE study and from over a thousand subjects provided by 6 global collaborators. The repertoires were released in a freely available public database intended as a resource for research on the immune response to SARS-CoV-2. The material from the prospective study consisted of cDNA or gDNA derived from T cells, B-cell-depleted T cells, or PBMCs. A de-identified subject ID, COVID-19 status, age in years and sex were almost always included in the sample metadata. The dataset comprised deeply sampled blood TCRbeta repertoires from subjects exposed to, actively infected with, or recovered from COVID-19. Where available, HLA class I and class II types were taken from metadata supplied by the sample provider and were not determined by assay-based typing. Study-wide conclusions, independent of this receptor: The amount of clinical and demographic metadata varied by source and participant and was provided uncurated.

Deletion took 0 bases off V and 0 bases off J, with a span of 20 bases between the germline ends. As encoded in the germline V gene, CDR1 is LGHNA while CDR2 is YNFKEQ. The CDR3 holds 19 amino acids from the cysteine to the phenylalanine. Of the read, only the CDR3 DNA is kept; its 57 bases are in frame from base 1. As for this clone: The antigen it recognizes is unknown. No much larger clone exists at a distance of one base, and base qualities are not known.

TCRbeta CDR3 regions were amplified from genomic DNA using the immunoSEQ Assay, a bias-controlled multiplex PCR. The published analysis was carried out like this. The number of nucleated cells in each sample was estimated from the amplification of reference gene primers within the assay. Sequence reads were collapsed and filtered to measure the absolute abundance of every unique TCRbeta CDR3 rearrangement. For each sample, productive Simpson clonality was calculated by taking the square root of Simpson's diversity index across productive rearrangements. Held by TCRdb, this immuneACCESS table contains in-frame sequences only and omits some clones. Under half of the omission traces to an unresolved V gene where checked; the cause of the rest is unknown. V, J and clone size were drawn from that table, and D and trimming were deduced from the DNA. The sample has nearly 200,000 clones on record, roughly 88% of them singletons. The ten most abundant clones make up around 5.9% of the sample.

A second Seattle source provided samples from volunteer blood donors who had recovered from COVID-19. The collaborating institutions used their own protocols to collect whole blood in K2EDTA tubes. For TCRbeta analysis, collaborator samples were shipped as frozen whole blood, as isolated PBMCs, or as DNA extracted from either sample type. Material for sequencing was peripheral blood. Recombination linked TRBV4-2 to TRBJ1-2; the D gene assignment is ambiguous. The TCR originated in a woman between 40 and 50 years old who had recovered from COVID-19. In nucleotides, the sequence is TGTGCCAGCAGCCAAGAGCCCTCACACTCGGGATCAACTAACTATGGCTACACCTTC. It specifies CASSQEPSHSGSTNYGYTF.